A selection of T cell receptor beta chains follows, all from one sample in a study of OX40 agonist ivuxolimab in advanced cancers. Repertoires were generated with immunoSEQ multiplex PCR, while TCRdb's copy carries only in-frame clones and drops some. The sample shows approximately 69,000 clones, approximately 80% of them seen only once. The sample in question was CD4+ or CD8+ T cells sorted from blood, obtained in a trial of the OX40 agonist ivuxolimab. These receptors were obtained from an adult with an advanced solid tumor such as melanoma, head and neck, liver or kidney cancer. CDR3s include the opening cysteine and the closing phenylalanine or tryptophan. Clone sizes are given selectively: once, few, many, or a class where the clone is expanded.

cdr3_aa v_call clone_size j_call
CSAGMRGQGSEQYF TRBV29-1 - TRBJ2-7
CASSSSRQDTQYF TRBV19 - TRBJ2-3
CASSSYRVAKNIQYF TRBV5-6 - TRBJ2-4
CAISESRTRTDTQYF TRBV10-3 - TRBJ2-3
CASSQDLRASGLQETQYF TRBV4-1 - TRBJ2-5
CASSGGTQETQYF TRBV10-1 - TRBJ2-5
CASSGRMGTEAFF TRBV9 - TRBJ1-1
CASSLTAGNTIYF TRBV5-1 few TRBJ1-3
CASAKVAAGGAQPQHF TRBV7-9 - TRBJ1-5
CASSNRQELNYGYTF TRBV9 - TRBJ1-2
CASSQTTVYEQYF TRBV7-2 - TRBJ2-7
CASSYTGRPREQFF TRBV5-6 - TRBJ2-1
CASSGLAGGSFSYNEQFF TRBV9 - TRBJ2-1
CASRRPVGGAYGYTF TRBV2 - TRBJ1-2
CASRRTGVETQYF TRBV5-4 - TRBJ2-5
CASSLPGTGLMTIYF TRBV14 - TRBJ1-3
CASSRTGTGTTDTQYF TRBV5-1 - TRBJ2-3
CASSQFDGLYGYTF TRBV4-1 - TRBJ1-2
CASRPGLAPGTQYF TRBV28 - TRBJ2-5
CAISETALNTEAFF TRBV10-3 once TRBJ1-1
CASSYNRDEQYF TRBV2 - TRBJ2-7
CASRTTTYEQYF TRBV2 - TRBJ2-7
CASSLTGAGNQPQHF TRBV5-1 - TRBJ1-5
CASSLLVFTDTQYF TRBV5-1 - TRBJ2-3
CASSGAGRLAKLFF TRBV2 once TRBJ1-4
CASCLKQSRANVLTF TRBV9 - TRBJ2-6
CASMTDLGAQYF TRBV28 - TRBJ2-5
CASTKSLGTNYGYTF TRBV19 - TRBJ1-2
CASSPSGTGGNTIYF TRBV6-5 many TRBJ1-3
CASSDHRGGTEAFF TRBV4-1 few TRBJ1-1
CAWSVSGGVGIQYF TRBV30 - TRBJ2-4
CASSIGTGGYEQYF TRBV18 few TRBJ2-7
CASSPGRGQLYEQYF TRBV13 - TRBJ2-7
CASRTRGVPGANVLTF TRBV11-2 few TRBJ2-6
CASSLEGARNSPLHF TRBV5-1 few TRBJ1-6
CASSPRFAGTGELFF TRBV6-5 - TRBJ2-2
CASSTRGPRTQYF TRBV19 - TRBJ2-3
CASSGQGRSYNEQFF TRBV2 once TRBJ2-1
CASGAASGANVLTF TRBV30 - TRBJ2-6
CASSGTFFTGELFF TRBV2 - TRBJ2-2
CASSSGGPVSGELFF TRBV7-2 - TRBJ2-2
CASSGGDRWDTEAFF TRBV6-5 - TRBJ1-1
CSASRGVEQYF TRBV20-1 - TRBJ2-7
CASSYEGLGRNTEAFF TRBV6-6 - TRBJ1-1
CASSQGGDPASYEQYF TRBV14 - TRBJ2-7
CAWGSTGYSEAFF TRBV30 few TRBJ1-1